Presented here are 20 T cell receptor beta chains from one specimen sequenced in a study of T cell repertoires in cytomegalovirus infection. TCRdb re-called the reads through MiXCR, storing one row per CDR3 protein. This table has some 250,000 distinct CDR3 sequences, roughly 9.1% appearing once. The material sequenced was PBMCs. The receptors were gathered from a human donor in good health (CMV status not recorded). Some clones in this sample may be carry-over from other donors' samples.

This clonotype was detected ten times or more. The chain joins TRBV4-1 to TRBJ1-1, with 9 positions matching TRBD1. V shed 0 bases and J 12 bases; nucleotides not matched to a gene: 11. From germline, CDR1 is MGHRA and CDR2 YSYEKL. The CDR3 is 15 residues long. The CDR3, as DNA: TGCGCCAGCAGCCAAGAAGGGACAGGGCGGGAGGGAACTTTCTTT. This sequence encodes CASSQEGTGREGTFF.

This clonotype was counted at least ten times. The chain links TRBV6-2 or TRBV6-3 to TRBJ2-1, with TRBD1 matching over 8 bases. CDR3 length equals 13 residues. Germline V gene data show CDR1 as MNHEY and CDR2 as SVGEGT. Trimming at V came to 6 bases and at J to 8 bases, leaving 6 bases not matched to a gene. In DNA, the CDR3 is TGTGCCAGCAGAACCGCGACAGGGGATGAGCAGTTCTTC. Translation: CASRTATGDEQFF.

The rearrangement uses TRBV7-8 and TRBJ1-5; TRBD1 matches at 9 bases. The J segment lost 1 base and the V segment lost 4 bases, leaving 8 bases of the junction unmatched. In germline, CDR1 is SGHVS, CDR2 FQNEAQ. The CDR3 covers 17 residues. CDR3: CASSSPRDRASNQPQHF. The CDR3 DNA follows: TGTGCCAGCAGCTCTCCTCGGGACAGGGCGAGCAATCAGCCCCAGCATTTT.

The chain links TRBV3-1 to TRBJ2-7; D perhaps matches TRBD1 (6 bases). The CDR3 length is 14 residues. Trimming removed 2 bases at V and 6 bases at J, with 14 bases between. Germline V gives CDR1 LGHDT, CDR2 YNNKEL (reference sequence). DNA for the CDR3: TGTGCCAGCAGCCAATTCGACAGGCGCCGCGAGCAGTACTTC. Amino acid sequence: CASSQFDRRREQYF.

This clonotype showed up many times. The chain couples TRBV7-2 to TRBJ1-4; tentative D call: TRBD1 (5 bases). The CDR3 sequence is 13 residues long. The germline V gene has CDR1 SGHTA and CDR2 FQGNSA. V lost 9 bases, J lost 4 bases, and 12 bases lay in between. The CDR3 sequence: CASKGRINEKLFF. The CDR3 region has the DNA TGTGCCAGTAAGGGACGGATTAATGAAAAACTGTTTTTT.

This clonotype has just a few counts. The rearrangement links TRBV5-1 to TRBJ1-2; D not resolved. Between the trimmed V and J ends, which lost 4 bases and 7 bases, there was a span of 11 bases. The CDR3 consists of 12 residues. CDR1 is SGHRS and CDR2 is YFSETQ in the germline V gene. The CDR3 spells CASSRLGTGYTF. The CDR3, as DNA: TGCGCCAGCAGCCGTCTCGGTACTGGCTACACCTTC.

This clonotype was counted many times. As DNA, the CDR3 is TGTGCCAGCAGCCCGAAGGCAGGGGCCGAGCAGTACTTC. Encoded protein: CASSPKAGAEQYF. This rearrangement joins TRBV28 to TRBJ2-7; weak D call: TRBD1 (6 bases). CDR3 length: 13 residues. Trimming cost V 6 bases and J 6 bases, with 15 bases left between them. CDR1 and CDR2 from the germline V gene are MDHEN and SYDVKM.

This clonotype was observed a handful of times. The chain joins TRBV4-3 to TRBJ2-7; unclear D gene. Deletions cut 1 base from V and 1 base from J, with 8 bases between. Per the germline V gene, CDR1 is LGHNA and CDR2 is YSLEER. The CDR3 spans 14 residues. DNA of the CDR3: TGCGCCAGCAGCCAAGGGTTAGGGTCCTACGAGCAGTACTTC. Residues: CASSQGLGSYEQYF.

This clonotype was seen repeatedly, ten times or more. The chain is built from TRBV7-8 and TRBJ1-5; D gene unclear. CDR1 is SGHVS and CDR2 is FQNEAQ in the germline V gene. CDR3 size: 16 residues. V lost 1 base to trimming and J lost 1 base, with 11 bases between them. The CDR3: CASSLERDRSNQPQHF. DNA for the CDR3: TGTGCCAGCAGCTTAGAAAGGGATCGAAGCAATCAGCCCCAGCATTTT.

This clonotype was picked up a small number of times. The chain links TRBV12-3 or TRBV12-4 to TRBJ1-2; a weak D match, TRBD1 (5 bases). The V gene lost 6 bases and the J gene lost 7 bases, with 18 bases spanning the gap. The CDR3 extends over 14 amino acids. The CDR3 coding sequence is TGTGCCAGCAGGCAGCCGGGGGGGGATCGTGGCTACACCTTC. Translating gives CASRQPGGDRGYTF.

This clonotype came up many times. CDR3 in DNA: TGTGCCAGCAGCCGGTCAGGGGGAGGAAACACCATATATTTT. Encoded protein: CASSRSGGGNTIYF. The V gene is TRBV6-1, the J gene TRBJ1-3; 7 bases agree with TRBD1. J lost 4 bases, V lost 6 bases, and 6 bases had no gene match. Germline CDR1 is MNHNS and CDR2 is SASEGT. The CDR3 covers 14 residues.

This rearrangement joins TRBV27 to TRBJ1-3; D is unresolved. The ends were cut back, 0 bases at V and 1 base at J, with 13 bases in the middle. Looked up from germline, CDR1 is MNHEY and CDR2 is SMNVEV (reference sequence). This CDR3 contains 17 residues. CDR3 amino acids: CASSLSLAMASGNTIYF. For the CDR3, the DNA is TGTGCCAGCAGTTTATCGCTAGCCATGGCGTCTGGAAACACCATATATTTT.

This clonotype was picked up many times. The chain recombines TRBV7-8 with TRBJ1-2; D gene ambiguous. CDR3 length: 15 residues. Trimming took off 2 bases at V and 3 bases at J, with 13 bases between the two ends. Per germline, CDR1 SGHVS and CDR2 FQNEAQ. The DNA of the CDR3 is TGTGCCAGCAGCTTATGGGAGGGATCGGACTATGGCTACACCTTC. Translating gives CASSLWEGSDYGYTF.

This clonotype was detected ten times or more. J is TRBJ2-1 and V is TRBV6-1; D gene ambiguous. Germline V gene sequence: CDR1 MNHNS, CDR2 SASEGT. CDR3 size: 13 residues. Trimming removed 0 bases from V and 7 bases from J, with 7 bases in between. The CDR3 coding sequence is TGTGCCAGCAGTGAAGCGCTGGGGAATGAGCAGTTCTTC. Translation gives CASSEALGNEQFF.

The V call is TRBV19, the J call TRBJ2-1; the D gene is possibly TRBD2 (6 bases). Deletions cut 8 bases from V and 9 bases from J, with 17 bases between. Germline V gives CDR1 LNHDA, CDR2 SQIVND (reference sequence). This CDR3 has 13 amino acids. This CDR3 is CASRAGRVREQFF. CDR3 bases: TGTGCCAGTCGAGCGGGCAGGGTTCGTGAGCAGTTCTTC.

In its sample, this clonotype was seen a few times. The V gene is TRBV7-9, the J gene TRBJ2-5, with TRBD2 matching 10 bases. After removal of 2 bases from V and 5 bases from J, the junction contained 5 bases not matched to a gene. CDR1 and CDR2 (germline): SEHNR, FQNEAQ (reference sequence). The CDR3 length is 15 residues. The CDR3 coding sequence is TGTGCCAGCAGCTTAACTAGCGGGATTCGGGAGACCCAGTACTTC. Translating gives CASSLTSGIRETQYF.

This chain uses TRBV20-1 with TRBJ1-5, with 7 bases aligning to TRBD1. The CDR3 spans 14 residues. Germline CDR1 reads DFQATT; CDR2 reads SNEGSKA (reference sequence). V was clipped by 2 bases and J by 9 bases; unmatched bases: 10. CDR3 sequence (DNA): TGCAGTGCTAGATCAGGGGGAGAAGTGGGGCCCCAGCATTTT. Protein product: CSARSGGEVGPQHF.

This clonotype was observed at least ten times. The DNA of the CDR3 is TGTGCCAGCAGCCTTAGCGGGGGGGCCACTAGCACAGATACGCAGTATTTT. Its protein is CASSLSGGATSTDTQYF. The chain combines TRBV7-2 with TRBJ2-3; TRBD2 matches at 11 bases. Trimming took 5 bases from V and 0 from J; bases not matched to a gene: 7. There are 17 residues in the CDR3. Germline V gene sequence: CDR1 SGHTA, CDR2 FQGNSA. Full variable domain (remainder filled in from reference TRBV7-2 and TRBJ2-3): GAGVSQSPSNKVTEKGKDVELRCDPISGHTALYWYRQSLGQGLEFLIYFQGNSAPDKSGLPSDRFSAERTGGSVSTLTIQRTQQEDSAVYLCASSLSGGATSTDTQYFGPGTRLTVL.

There are a few counts of this clonotype. The rearrangement links TRBV7-8 to TRBJ2-7; maybe TRBD1 (6 bases). V lost 5 bases to trimming and J lost 7 bases, with 18 bases between them. This CDR3 is built from 14 residues. CDR1 and CDR2 from the germline V gene are SGHVS and FQNEAQ. CDR3 DNA sequence: TGTGCCAGCAGCCGAGGACAGCGTTCGGGGGAGCAGTACTTC. It specifies CASSRGQRSGEQYF.

CDR3 in DNA: TGTGCCAGCAGTTCCGACAGGGCAGATACGCAGTATTTT. Translation: CASSSDRADTQYF. The gene calls are TRBV12-3 or TRBV12-4 and TRBJ2-3; 7 bases fit TRBD1. J was trimmed by 4 bases and V by 4 bases; bases with no gene match: 2. CDR3 length equals 13 residues.